This TCR beta chain emerged from a study of control samples from healthy donors and cancer patients (dated by TCRdb to the early 2020s). To note about this clone: Its antigen target is currently unknown. Base qualities were left out, and no much larger clone turns up one base away.

Reading the germline V gene gives CDR1 ENHRY and CDR2 SYGVKD. At the junction V is shortened by 2 bases and J by 13 bases, with 14 bases in between. From cysteine to phenylalanine, the CDR3 is 13 amino acids long. Only the CDR3 portion is preserved as DNA: 39 bases, with reading frame beginning at the first base. Library generation was performed with the immunoSEQ multiplex PCR assay. The clones in this table, taken by TCRdb from immuneACCESS, are in-frame only. Not every clone is retained; where verified, under half of the shortfall comes from an unresolved V gene, and the cause of the rest is unknown. The sample yields around 120,000 clones; approximately 92% were counted once. In total, the top ten clones hold around 1.1% of the sample.

The receptor was isolated from a woman in her forties or fifties with colorectal cancer. The sequence links TRBV10-3 to TRBJ1-4; the D segment cannot be called with confidence. Sequencing was done on a sample of PBMCs. The nucleotide sequence is given as TGTGCCATCAGTGAGAGTATCCAATATCGACTGTTTTTT. This is translated as CAISESIQYRLFF.